The next 10 T cell receptor beta chains were all read from a single sample in a study of blood T cell repertoires in COVID-19. Assay: immunoSEQ multiplex PCR; the TCRdb copy retains only in-frame clones and omits some. The sample yields 150,000 to 160,000 clones, around 78% seen once. Sequencing was carried out using peripheral blood. These receptors were collected from an elderly man with acute or convalescent COVID-19.

CDR3: CASSFTGASQPQHF. DNA of the CDR3: TGTGCCAGCAGCTTCACAGGGGCCAGTCAGCCCCAGCATTTT. This chain uses TRBV6-5 with TRBJ1-5, with TRBD1 matching over 7 bases. The V and J ends lost 6 bases and 6 bases, in that order; junction bases with no gene match: 8. This CDR3 is 14 amino acids long. The germline CDR1 and CDR2 sequences are MNHEY and SVGAGI.

This rearrangement joins TRBV5-4 to TRBJ2-3; D unclear. This CDR3 is 14 amino acids long. Trimming removed 5 bases from V and 3 bases from J, with 13 bases in between. Germline V gene data show CDR1 as SGHNT and CDR2 as YYREEE (reference sequence). This CDR3 is CASSLDTRTDTQYF. The DNA for the CDR3 is TGTGCCAGCAGTCTCGATACCCGGACAGATACGCAGTATTTT.

The V gene is TRBV7-9, the J gene TRBJ2-1, with 8 bases that match TRBD2. The J segment lost 12 bases and the V segment lost 2 bases, leaving 9 bases of the junction unmatched. From germline, CDR1 is SEHNR and CDR2 FQNEAQ (reference sequence). The CDR3 consists of 14 residues. CDR3 region: CASSLRGGEGAQFF. In DNA, the CDR3 is TGTGCCAGCAGCTTACGGGGGGGCGAAGGCGCGCAGTTCTTC.

This clone was counted between two and nine times. V usage is TRBV2 and J usage is TRBJ1-5; D may be TRBD1 (5 bases). V gave up 1 base and J gave up 7 bases, with 14 bases separating them. The CDR3 loop spans 15 amino acids. The germline V gene encodes CDR1 SNHLY and CDR2 FYNNEI. The CDR3 DNA sequence: TGTGCCAGCAGTGAAGTAAGGGGATCAAAGCAGCCCCAGCATTTT. Translating gives CASSEVRGSKQPQHF.

This chain uses TRBV7-9 with TRBJ1-2; 11 nucleotides line up with TRBD1. Germline V gives CDR1 SEHNR, CDR2 FQNEAQ (reference sequence). The CDR3 is 16 residues long. J lost 9 bases, V lost 4 bases, and 13 bases had no gene match. In DNA, the CDR3 is TGTGCCAGCAGCTCCCCGGGACAGGGGGGGTCTTCGAGCTACACCTTC. Protein product: CASSSPGQGGSSSYTF. Full variable domain (rest looked up from reference TRBV7-9 and TRBJ1-2): DTGVSQNPRHKITKRGQNVTFRCDPISEHNRLYWYRQTLGQGPEFLTYFQNEAQLEKSRLLSDRFSAERPKGSFSTLEIQRTEQGDSAMYLCASSSPGQGGSSSYTFGSGTRLTVV.

The chain uses TRBV6-4 and TRBJ2-3, with TRBD1 identical over 7 bases. The germline CDR1 and CDR2 sequences are MRHNA and SNTAGT. The CDR3 is 13 amino acids. With V trimmed by 4 bases and J by 5 bases, 3 bases remained unmatched. CDR3 in DNA: TGTGCCAGCAGTGTTCAGGGGGTAGATACGCAGTATTTT. Translated, it gives CASSVQGVDTQYF.

This chain joins TRBV20-1 and TRBJ2-2; 9 nucleotides align to TRBD1. Germline V gene data show CDR1 as DFQATT and CDR2 as SNEGSKA (reference sequence). This CDR3 comprises 14 residues. V shed 3 bases, J shed 4 bases, and the junction held 3 bases outside the gene matches. CDR3 loop: CSASMDRGTGELFF. The CDR3 bases are TGCAGTGCTAGTATGGACAGGGGCACCGGGGAGCTGTTTTTT.

This clone was recorded only once. The chain joins TRBV29-1 to TRBJ2-7, with a possible D match to TRBD1 (6 bases). CDR1 is SQVTM and CDR2 is ANQGSEA in the germline V gene. The CDR3 spans 12 residues. V lost 5 bases to trimming and J lost 6 bases, with 14 bases between them. This chain's CDR3 is CSVIPQGTEQYF. In nucleotides, the CDR3 is TGCAGCGTTATTCCCCAGGGGACCGAGCAGTACTTC.

The chain couples TRBV5-1 to TRBJ2-1, with TRBD2 identical over 7 bases. Trimming at V came to 0 bases and at J to 6 bases, leaving 9 bases not matched to a gene. From germline, CDR1 is SGHRS and CDR2 YFSETQ. CDR3 length: 16 amino acids. CDR3: CASSLVGSGEVNEQFF. The CDR3 coding sequence is TGCGCCAGCAGCTTGGTGGGGAGCGGGGAGGTCAATGAGCAGTTCTTC.

The chain recombines TRBV11-2 with TRBJ2-7, with TRBD1 as a possible D gene (6 bases). The CDR3 is 15 residues long. The ends were cut back, 5 bases at V and 5 bases at J, with 19 bases in the middle. Per the germline V gene, CDR1 is SGHAT and CDR2 is FQNNGV. The CDR3 DNA is TGTGCCAGCAGCAAAACCGGGACATCAGGCGACGAGCAGTACGTC. This encodes CASSKTGTSGDEQYV.